The 7 T cell receptor beta chains reported below all come from one sample, sequenced in a study of shared clonotypes between healthy human individuals. TCRdb keeps only in-frame clones here, not all; method: immunoSEQ multiplex PCR. The data contain hundreds of thousands of clones, just over 75% of them singletons. Sequencing was carried out using PBMCs. These receptor sequences come from a middle-aged woman in good health. Some clones in this sample may be carry-over from other donors' samples.

For this clone: In the same sample, other DNA sequences code for this CDR3. This chain links TRBV5-1 with TRBJ2-4; 7 bases match TRBD2. Germline V gene data show CDR1 as SGHRS and CDR2 as YFSETQ. V gave up 0 bases and J gave up 4 bases; unmatched junction bases: 1. This CDR3 has 14 residues. The CDR3: CASSLGLAKNIQYF. The CDR3 DNA follows: TGCGCCAGCAGCTTGGGACTAGCAAAAAACATTCAGTACTTC.

Concerning this clone: It is likely a read error: a sequence one base away is far more abundant. The chain employs TRBV29-1 and TRBJ2-5; no clear D gene. Germline V gene sequence: CDR1 SQVTM, CDR2 ANQGSEA. The germline V and J ends were trimmed by 0 bases and 13 bases, with 15 bases remaining between them. CDR3 length equals 12 residues. Written as DNA, the CDR3 is TGCAGCGTTGAAGATCTTCTCCACGAGCGGTACTTC. It is translated as CSVEDLLHERYF.

The chain combines TRBV4-1 with TRBJ1-2, with 8 bases lining up with TRBD1. The CDR3 length is 15 residues. After removal of 1 base from V and 8 bases from J, the junction contained 9 bases not matched to a gene. Per the germline V gene, CDR1 is MGHRA and CDR2 is YSYEKL. The CDR3 loop reads CASSQGTVQGDGYTF. CDR3 DNA: TGCGCCAGCAGCCAAGGTACGGTACAGGGGGACGGCTACACCTTC.

This chain joins TRBV5-4 and TRBJ1-1; D unclear. CDR3 length equals 11 residues. Germline V CDR1 and CDR2: SGHNT, YYREEE (reference sequence). Trimming took off 0 bases at V and 7 bases at J, with 4 bases between the two ends. The CDR3 here is CASSLGGEAFF. The DNA of the CDR3 is TGTGCCAGCAGCTTGGGGGGTGAAGCTTTCTTT. Filled out from reference TRBV5-4 and TRBJ1-1, the complete variable domain reads ETGVTQSPTHLIKTRGQQVTLRCSSQSGHNTVSWYQQALGQGPQFIFQYYREEENGRGNFPPRFSGLQFPNYSSELNVNALELDDSALYLCASSLGGEAFFGQGTRLTVV.

The chain joins TRBV6-5 to TRBJ1-4; possible D gene TRBD1, 6 bases. V lost 0 bases and J lost 7, with 15 bases in between. The CDR3 totals 16 residues. CDR1 is MNHEY and CDR2 is SVGAGI in the germline V gene. Written as DNA, the CDR3 is TGTGCCAGCAGTTACTCACCCAGGGGTTCGGGTGAAAAACTGTTTTTT. It is translated as CASSYSPRGSGEKLFF.

The chain links TRBV9 to TRBJ2-7, with D maybe TRBD1 (6 bases). Between the trimmed V and J ends, which lost 3 bases and 0 bases, there was a span of 13 bases. The V gene's germline CDR1 is SGDLS and CDR2 YYNGEE. CDR3 length equals 15 residues. This chain's CDR3 is CASSAGTSSSYEQYF. CDR3 DNA: TGTGCCAGCAGCGCCGGGACATCCAGCTCCTACGAGCAGTACTTC.

The genes are TRBV11-2 and TRBJ2-1; D gene ambiguous. Trimming took 7 bases from V and 0 from J, leaving 13 bases between them. The CDR3 has 15 residues. Germline V gene lookup returns CDR1 SGHAT and CDR2 FQNNGV. The CDR3 region is CASTVGTNSYNEQFF. DNA of the CDR3: TGTGCCAGCACCGTGGGAACCAACTCCTACAATGAGCAGTTCTTC.